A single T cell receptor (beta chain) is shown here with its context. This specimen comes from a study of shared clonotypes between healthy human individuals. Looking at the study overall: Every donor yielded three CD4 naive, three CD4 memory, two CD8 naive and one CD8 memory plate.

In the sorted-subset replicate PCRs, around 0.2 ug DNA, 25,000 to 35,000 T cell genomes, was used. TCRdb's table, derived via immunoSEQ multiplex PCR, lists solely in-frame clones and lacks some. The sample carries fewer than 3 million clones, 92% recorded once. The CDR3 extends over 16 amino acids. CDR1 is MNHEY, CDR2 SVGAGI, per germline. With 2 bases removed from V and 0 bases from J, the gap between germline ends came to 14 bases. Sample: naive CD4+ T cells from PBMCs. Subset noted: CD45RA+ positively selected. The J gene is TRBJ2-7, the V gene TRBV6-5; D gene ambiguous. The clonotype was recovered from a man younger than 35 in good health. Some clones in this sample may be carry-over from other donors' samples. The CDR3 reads CASSYVGSPSSYEQYF. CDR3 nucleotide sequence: TGTGCCAGCAGTTACGTCGGCAGTCCTAGCTCCTACGAGCAGTACTTC.